This section outlines one T cell receptor beta chain sequence together with its context. Its target is not known. Via MiXCR, TCRdb re-called the 5' RACE reads, giving one row per CDR3 protein. The table lists about 540,000 distinct CDR3 sequences, 12% of them singletons. V gave up 4 bases and J gave up 5 bases; unmatched junction bases: 11. The germline gives CDR1 SGHRS, CDR2 YFSETQ. This CDR3 region has 16 residues. The source of the sample is a study of CD8 T cells in ankylosing spondylitis. Notes on the study in general: Disease-linked clones bore a CD8+ phenotype and were relatively rare in peripheral blood. Seven to nine highly homologous variants made up a TCR beta motif, and this motif appeared characteristic of ankylosing spondylitis blood.

V is TRBV5-1 and J is TRBJ2-5, with TRBD1 matching 10 bases. Sequencing was carried out using blood, either unsorted or a sorted T cell fraction (not recorded which). The TCR originated in a male donor with ankylosing spondylitis. In nucleotides, the CDR3 is TGCGCCAGCAGCGTACGACAGGGGGCTTCGGAGGAGACCCAGTACTTC. Its translation is CASSVRQGASEETQYF. The whole variable domain, remainder taken from reference TRBV5-1 and TRBJ2-5, is KAGVTQTPRYLIKTRGQQVTLSCSPISGHRSVSWYQQTPGQGLQFLFEYFSETQRNKGNFPGRFSGRQFSNSRSEMNVSTLELGDSALYLCASSVRQGASEETQYFGPGTRLLVL.